These T cell receptor beta chains were read from a single sample in a study of identical twins. TCRdb reanalysed the 5' RACE reads using MiXCR and keeps one entry per CDR3 protein. Of under 800,000 distinct CDR3 sequences listed, 21% are singletons. The same data also went into a second study, on T cells expressing NK-cell markers.

Material for sequencing was PBMCs. These receptor sequences come from a woman aged 18 to 35 in good health. Each CDR3 is given with its conserved first and last residue. The D gene is left open where the match is weak. Some rows mark clone size as missing; the rest say once, few, many or name a class of expanded clone.

TRBV6-2/TRBV6-3	-	TRBJ1-1	-	TGTGCCAGCAAAAGGGGATTGACTGAAGCTTTCTTT	CASKRGLTEAFF
TRBV20-1	few	TRBJ2-2	-	TGCAGTGCTTGGCACTATTACACCGGGGAGCTGTTTTTT	CSAWHYYTGELFF
TRBV20-1	-	TRBJ2-1	-	TGCAGTGCTACGGGACTGCCCAACAATGAGCAGTTCTTC	CSATGLPNNEQFF
TRBV7-2	many	TRBJ2-5	-	TGTGCCAGCAGCTTATTGAAGGAGACCCAGTACTTC	CASSLLKETQYF
TRBV20-1	-	TRBJ1-6	-	TGCAGTGCTAGAGAGATTCTCAATTCACCCCTCCACTTT	CSAREILNSPLHF
TRBV4-3	-	TRBJ2-3	-	TGCGCCAGCAGCCAAGGAGGCCGGGGAAGCACAGATACGCAGTATTTT	CASSQGGRGSTDTQYF
TRBV29-1	few	TRBJ1-1	-	TGCAGCGTTGTCGACACGAGGACTGAAGCTTTCTTT	CSVVDTRTEAFF
TRBV27	many	TRBJ2-1	-	TGTGCCAGCAGTTTACTAGCGTCGAGCTCCTACAATGAGCAGTTCTTC	CASSLLASSSYNEQFF
TRBV10-3	-	TRBJ2-2	-	TGTGCCATCCCATCCCTGGGGGGAACGAACACCGGGGAGCTGTTTTTT	CAIPSLGGTNTGELFF
TRBV20-1	-	TRBJ1-2	-	TGCAGTGCCGGCGACCCGGGACGAGCTAACTATGGCTACACCTTC	CSAGDPGRANYGYTF
TRBV5-5	-	TRBJ2-4	TRBD1	TGTGCCAGCAGCTTGGAGGGGACAGCTGTGACCAAAAACATTCAGTACTTC	CASSLEGTAVTKNIQYF
TRBV20-1	-	TRBJ2-3	-	TGCAGTGCTCGAGTTTTGGTAGCGGAAAGCACAGATACGCAGTATTTT	CSARVLVAESTDTQYF
TRBV5-1	-	TRBJ1-1	-	TGCGCCAGCAGAACGGGTTGGATCACTGAAGCTTTCTTT	CASRTGWITEAFF
TRBV7-9	-	TRBJ2-7	TRBD1	TGTGCCAGCAGCAGATCCGGGACAGGTGGCTACGAGCAGTACTTC	CASSRSGTGGYEQYF
TRBV20-1	-	TRBJ2-1	-	TGCAGTGCTAGTTTGCAGAACTACAATGAGCAGTTCTTC	CSASLQNYNEQFF
TRBV6-1	few	TRBJ2-1	TRBD2	TGTGCCAGCAGCTCCACTAGCGGGAGAGGCGATGAGCAGTTCTTC	CASSSTSGRGDEQFF
TRBV6-1	few	TRBJ2-7	TRBD1	TGTGCCAGCAGCCAACCCGGGACAGGGGACTACGAGCAGTACTTC	CASSQPGTGDYEQYF
TRBV7-9	-	TRBJ1-4	TRBD1	TGTGCCAGCAGCCGTGGGACAGGCCTTGAAAAACTGTTTTTT	CASSRGTGLEKLFF
TRBV7-2	-	TRBJ2-2	-	TGTGCCAGCAGCAGACACGGGACTGCGAACACCGGGGAGCTGTTTTTT	CASSRHGTANTGELFF
TRBV5-1	few	TRBJ2-5	TRBD2	TGCGCCAGCAGCGGGGGGGTAGCGGTAACTGAGACCCAGTACTTC	CASSGGVAVTETQYF
TRBV20-1	many	TRBJ1-3	TRBD1	TGCAGTGCTAGGGACAGGGGAAACACCATATATTTT	CSARDRGNTIYF
TRBV7-2	few	TRBJ2-1	TRBD2	TGTGCCAGCCGGGGAGGGTCAAGTGAGCAGTTCTTC	CASRGGSSEQFF
TRBV10-3	-	TRBJ2-7	-	TGTGCCATCCGGGCTAGCGAATACGAGCAGTACTTC	CAIRASEYEQYF
TRBV10-3	-	TRBJ1-1	TRBD1	TGTGCCATCAGTGTTGGACAGGGGGGGGAAGCTTTCTTT	CAISVGQGGEAFF
TRBV12-3/TRBV12-4	-	TRBJ2-7	-	TGTGCCAGCAGTTTAGGAGGAGGGACGGAAACCTACGAGCAGTACTTC	CASSLGGGTETYEQYF
TRBV30	few	TRBJ2-5	TRBD1	TGTGCCTGGGAAACAGGGGGGCATGAGACCCAGTACTTC	CAWETGGHETQYF